These 28 T cell receptor beta chains were sequenced from one sample in a study of OX40 agonist ivuxolimab in advanced cancers. Assay used: immunoSEQ multiplex PCR; TCRdb lists only in-frame clones, some missing. The data contain approximately 28,000 clones, more than 70% of them singletons. Sample: CD4+ or CD8+ T cells sorted from blood, taken in a trial of the OX40 agonist ivuxolimab. The receptors come from an adult with an advanced solid tumor such as melanoma, head and neck, liver or kidney cancer.

The chain couples TRBV7-9 to TRBJ1-1; the D is unclear. Trimming cost V 4 bases and J 2 bases, with 8 bases left between them. Germline CDR1 SEHNR, CDR2 FQNEAQ (reference sequence). This CDR3 has 13 residues. The CDR3 nucleotides are TGTGCCAGCAGCTATGAGGGTAACACTGAAGCTTTCTTT. It translates to CASSYEGNTEAFF. The full variable domain, in which reference TRBV7-9 and TRBJ1-1 provide the parts outside the CDR3, is DTGVSQNPRHKITKRGQNVTFRCDPISEHNRLYWYRQTLGQGPEFLTYFQNEAQLEKSRLLSDRFSAERPKGSFSTLEIQRTEQGDSAMYLCASSYEGNTEAFFGQGTRLTVV.

This clone was recorded only once. V gene TRBV6-5 combines with J gene TRBJ2-7; 11 nucleotides line up with TRBD2. CDR3 length equals 15 residues. The V gene's germline CDR1 is MNHEY and CDR2 SVGAGI. V was pared by 5 bases and J by 4 bases, with 7 bases of the junction left unmatched. CDR3 nucleotide sequence: TGTGCCAGCAGTCTTAGCGGGGGGGCCCTTTACGAGCAGTACTTC. Translated, it gives CASSLSGGALYEQYF.

The V call is TRBV4-3, the J call TRBJ1-2; maybe TRBD1 (5 bases). This CDR3 has 15 residues. Deletions cut 6 bases from V and 6 bases from J, with 20 bases between. Germline loops: CDR1 LGHNA, CDR2 YSLEER. CDR3 nucleotides: TGCGCCAGCAGTCCAAACTTCAGGGTGGACCATGGCTACACCTTC. Amino acid sequence: CASSPNFRVDHGYTF.

The chain couples TRBV6-4 to TRBJ1-3; the match to TRBD1 covers 7 bases. This CDR3 spans 18 amino acids. J gave up 0 bases and V 1 base, and 9 bases lay outside the gene matches. Germline values: CDR1 MRHNA, CDR2 SNTAGT. CDR3 sequence reads: CASSDLLTGTASGNTIYF. CDR3 nucleotides: TGTGCCAGCAGTGACTTATTAACCGGGACAGCCTCTGGAAACACCATATATTTT.

The count of this clone is one. V usage is TRBV7-6 and J usage is TRBJ2-1, with 8 bases matching TRBD2. Germline V gives CDR1 SGHVS, CDR2 FNYEAQ. The CDR3 consists of 15 residues. Unmatched junction bases numbered 6, after V lost 1 base and J lost 7 bases. The DNA of the CDR3 is TGTGCCAGCAGCTTAGTCGGGGTAGCGGGAAATGAGCAGTTCTTC. The encoded protein is CASSLVGVAGNEQFF.

This chain links TRBV2 with TRBJ2-7, with 8 bases aligning to TRBD2. CDR3 length equals 13 residues. Per germline, CDR1 SNHLY and CDR2 FYNNEI. J lost 6 bases, V lost 6 bases, and 7 bases had no gene match. The CDR3 coding sequence is TGTGCCAGCAGAAGCGGGGGCCCCATCGAGCAGTACTTC. Encoded protein: CASRSGGPIEQYF.

J is TRBJ2-5 and V is TRBV18; D might be TRBD2 (6 bases). The CDR3 has 16 residues. Germline CDR1 KGHSH, CDR2 LQKENI. V lost 3 bases to trimming and J lost 6 bases, with 20 bases between them. The CDR3 loop is CASSPELARGPKTQYF. The CDR3 DNA follows: TGTGCCAGCTCACCCGAGCTAGCGAGGGGCCCCAAGACCCAGTACTTC.

This clone was seen only once. The V call is TRBV4-1, the J call TRBJ1-1; 7 nucleotides line up with TRBD1. Germline CDR1 MGHRA, CDR2 YSYEKL. This CDR3 has 16 residues. Trimming cost V 3 bases and J 2 bases; bases outside gene matches: 9. This CDR3 reads CASSHVRDSRNTEAFF. The CDR3 DNA reads TGCGCCAGCAGCCATGTCCGGGACAGCCGAAACACTGAAGCTTTCTTT.

The chain carries TRBV4-1 and TRBJ1-2; TRBD1 matches 9 bases. This CDR3 is 18 amino acids long. Germline V gene lookup returns CDR1 MGHRA and CDR2 YSYEKL. Unmatched junction bases numbered 9, after V lost 0 bases and J lost 1 base. CDR3 in amino acids: CASSQDGRMGQGNYGYTF. The CDR3 DNA is TGCGCCAGCAGCCAAGACGGGAGAATGGGACAGGGTAACTATGGCTACACCTTC.

The CDR3 sequence: CASSSGTENYGYTF. The CDR3 region has the DNA TGTGCCAGCAGCTCCGGGACAGAAAACTATGGCTACACCTTC. V usage is TRBV5-8 and J usage is TRBJ1-2; 7 nucleotides align to TRBD1. Germline V gives CDR1 SGHTS, CDR2 YDEGEE. This CDR3 comprises 14 residues. The junction had 4 bases not matched to a gene; V was cut back by 3 bases and J by 2 bases.

In this sample, this clone turned up a few times. As DNA, the CDR3 is TGTGCCAGCAGTTTTGGGACAGGCTTTGGGCAGTACTTC. Amino acids: CASSFGTGFGQYF. This rearrangement joins TRBV27 to TRBJ2-7; 8 bases are a match to TRBD1. Losses at the gene ends were 3 bases for V and 9 bases for J; bases not matched to a gene: 7. Germline CDR1 reads MNHEY; CDR2 reads SMNVEV (reference sequence). The CDR3 runs to 13 residues.

The J gene is TRBJ2-7, the V gene TRBV10-2, with 8 bases fitting TRBD1. CDR1 is WSHSY and CDR2 is SAAADI in the germline V gene. The CDR3 covers 14 residues. The V gene end was trimmed by 7 bases and the J gene end by 4 bases; junction bases not matched to a gene: 9. CDR3 sequence: CASIGGDRGYEQYF. The CDR3 DNA sequence: TGCGCCAGCATAGGGGGTGACAGGGGTTACGAGCAGTACTTC.

The rearrangement links TRBV5-6 to TRBJ2-4; the D gene is possibly TRBD2 (5 bases). The CDR3 is 16 residues long. CDR1 is SGHDT, CDR2 YYEEEE, per germline. The germline V and J ends were trimmed by 4 bases and 2 bases, with 16 bases remaining between them. The CDR3 protein is CASSPPGIGPKNIQYF. The CDR3 region has the DNA TGTGCCAGCAGCCCCCCGGGGATCGGTCCCAAAAACATTCAGTACTTC.

J is TRBJ2-7 and V is TRBV28; TRBD1 matches at 10 bases. Germline V gene data show CDR1 as MDHEN and CDR2 as SYDVKM. The V and J ends lost 5 bases and 5 bases, in that order; junction bases with no gene match: 6. The CDR3 has 14 residues. The CDR3 nucleotides are TGTGCCAGCAGTCCGACAGGGGGCGCGGACGAGCAGTACTTC. It is translated as CASSPTGGADEQYF.

The genes are TRBV27 and TRBJ2-7; 12 positions agree with TRBD2. The junction had 2 bases not matched to a gene; V was cut back by 2 bases and J by 6 bases. The CDR3 contains 14 residues. Germline assignment: CDR1 MNHEY and CDR2 SMNVEV (reference sequence). CDR3 sequence (DNA): TGTGCCAGCAGTTTACTAGCGGGAGGGGTCGAGCAGTACTTC. It yields the protein CASSLLAGGVEQYF.

The chain recombines TRBV28 with TRBJ2-5; tentatively, D is TRBD2 (5 bases). The V end lost 6 bases, the J end lost 3 bases, and 8 bases lay between the germline ends. Germline CDR1 MDHEN, CDR2 SYDVKM. The CDR3 extends over 12 amino acids. CDR3 coding DNA: TGTGCCAGCAGGGGAGTAGAAGAGACCCAGTACTTC. The encoded protein is CASRGVEETQYF.

V and J are TRBV19 and TRBJ2-1, with 7 bases fitting TRBD2. The CDR3 totals 15 residues. The germline V gene has CDR1 LNHDA and CDR2 SQIVND (reference sequence). V lost 2 bases to trimming and J lost 7 bases; unmatched junction nucleotides: 8. CDR3 nucleotide sequence: TGTGCCAGTAGTATACTAACGGGGGGTTGGAATGAGCAGTTCTTC. This gives the protein CASSILTGGWNEQFF.

The V gene is TRBV6-5, the J gene TRBJ2-7, with 7 bases fitting TRBD2. Germline V gives CDR1 MNHEY, CDR2 SVGAGI. V trimming: 0 bases; J trimming: 0 bases; junction bases outside the gene matches: 5. CDR3 length equals 16 residues. The CDR3 region has the DNA TGTGCCAGCAGTTACTCGGGAGGGAAGAGCTCCTACGAGCAGTACTTC. Protein sequence: CASSYSGGKSSYEQYF.

V and J are TRBV5-4 and TRBJ2-7; possible D gene TRBD1, 5 bases. This CDR3 spans 14 amino acids. Trimming pared 1 base from V and 2 bases from J, leaving 10 bases between. Per germline, CDR1 SGHNT and CDR2 YYREEE (reference sequence). CDR3 loop: CASSLRGNPYEQYF. Written as DNA, the CDR3 is TGTGCCAGCAGCTTGAGGGGCAATCCCTACGAGCAGTACTTC.

This clone was seen only once. This chain connects TRBV15 to TRBJ2-3; D is possibly TRBD2 (6 bases). V gave up 1 base and J gave up 6 bases, with 14 bases separating them. CDR3 length: 15 residues. Per germline, CDR1 LNHNV and CDR2 YYDKDF (reference sequence). The CDR3 nucleotides read TGTGCCACCAGCAGAGTGGCTAGCGATCCGGATACGCAGTATTTT. Encoded protein: CATSRVASDPDTQYF.

This clone is labeled medium-sized. The gene calls are TRBV6-1 and TRBJ2-1, with D possibly being TRBD1 or TRBD2 (5 bases each). The CDR3 totals 15 residues. Germline CDR1 and CDR2: MNHNS and SASEGT. The V gene lost 8 bases and the J gene lost 8 bases, with 22 bases spanning the gap. In DNA, the CDR3 is TGTGCCAGCGCCCCCCAGACCGGGGTGGGGGATGAGCAGTTCTTC. As protein: CASAPQTGVGDEQFF.

This chain links TRBV9 with TRBJ2-3, with 7 positions matching TRBD2. V lost 3 bases to trimming and J lost 0 bases; unmatched junction nucleotides: 7. The CDR3 spans 16 residues. The germline CDR1 and CDR2 sequences are SGDLS and YYNGEE. Written as DNA, the CDR3 is TGTGCCAGCAGCGCAATGGGACTACTGAGCACAGATACGCAGTATTTT. Translated, it gives CASSAMGLLSTDTQYF. The whole variable domain, filled in from reference TRBV9 and TRBJ2-3, reads DSGVTQTPKHLITATGQRVTLRCSPRSGDLSVYWYQQSLDQGLQFLIQYYNGEERAKGNILERFSAQQFPDLHSELNLSSLELGDSALYFCASSAMGLLSTDTQYFGPGTRLTVL.

This rearrangement joins TRBV27 to TRBJ2-2; D gene uncertain. Trimming removed 2 bases at V and 2 bases at J, with 6 bases between. The CDR3 loop spans 14 amino acids. CDR1 and CDR2 (germline): MNHEY, SMNVEV (reference sequence). CDR3 coding DNA: TGTGCCAGCAGTTTAGGGGATAACACCGGGGAGCTGTTTTTT. Its translation is CASSLGDNTGELFF.

This chain connects TRBV6-5 to TRBJ1-4; D is possibly TRBD1 (5 bases). This CDR3 is 13 amino acids long. Trimming removed 7 bases at V and 8 bases at J, with 14 bases between. The germline V gene has CDR1 MNHEY and CDR2 SVGAGI. As DNA, the CDR3 is TGTGCCAGCACCAACGGGGGTGCGGAAAAACTGTTTTTT. Encoded protein: CASTNGGAEKLFF.

This chain links TRBV2 with TRBJ1-1; perhaps TRBD1 as D (5 bases). Germline V gene data show CDR1 as SNHLY and CDR2 as FYNNEI. Deletions cut 8 bases from V and 5 bases from J, with 12 bases between. The CDR3 consists of 12 residues. This chain's CDR3 is CASLRGWTEAFF. CDR3 in DNA: TGTGCCAGCCTCCGGGGGTGGACTGAAGCTTTCTTT.

The chain employs TRBV9 and TRBJ2-7, with D possibly TRBD2 on 7 matching bases. The germline V gene has CDR1 SGDLS and CDR2 YYNGEE. V lost 4 bases to trimming and J lost 4 bases, with 15 bases between them. The CDR3 spans 14 residues. In nucleotides, the CDR3 is TGTGCCAGCAGCCCCCTGGGGGGGCGGTACGAGCAGTACTTC. Translated: CASSPLGGRYEQYF.

This clone is a singleton in its sample. The gene calls are TRBV29-1 and TRBJ1-2; D uncertain. The V gene's germline CDR1 is SQVTM and CDR2 ANQGSEA. This CDR3 is 14 amino acids long. V lost 0 bases and J lost 3, with 11 bases in between. The CDR3 sequence is CSVEDGIRYYGYTF. In DNA form, the CDR3 reads TGCAGCGTTGAAGATGGGATTCGATACTATGGCTACACCTTC.

This clone occurred once. The chain has TRBV5-1 and TRBJ1-2; no reliable D call. Per the germline V gene, CDR1 is SGHRS and CDR2 is YFSETQ. The CDR3 consists of 15 residues. Trimming removed 4 bases at V and 0 bases at J, with 13 bases between. The CDR3 nucleotides read TGCGCCAGCAGCCCGATGGGGAGGGCTAACTATGGCTACACCTTC. It codes for CASSPMGRANYGYTF.